This entry lists 14 T cell receptor beta chains sequenced from one sample in a study of blood T cell repertoires in COVID-19. Assay used: immunoSEQ multiplex PCR; TCRdb lists only in-frame clones, some missing. The sample has 65,000 to 75,000 clones; around 87% are singletons. Source material: peripheral blood. The receptor source for this set is a woman at least 80 years old with active or convalescent COVID-19.

This chain joins TRBV2 and TRBJ1-2, with D possibly matching TRBD1 (5 bases). V gave up 5 bases and J gave up 4 bases, with 8 bases separating them. Germline V gene lookup returns CDR1 SNHLY and CDR2 FYNNEI. The CDR3 length is 12 residues. The CDR3 sequence is CASSLQVYGYTF. Here the CDR3 DNA reads TGTGCCAGCAGTCTACAGGTCTATGGCTACACCTTC.

The rearrangement links TRBV5-1 to TRBJ2-3, with D possibly being TRBD2 (6 bases). The germline CDR1 and CDR2 sequences are SGHRS and YFSETQ. The V end lost 4 bases, the J end lost 2 bases, and 26 bases lay between the germline ends. The CDR3 is 19 residues long. The CDR3 here is CASSRKRGDFQLHTDTQYF. Here the CDR3 DNA reads TGCGCCAGCAGCCGAAAACGTGGGGACTTTCAACTTCACACAGATACGCAGTATTTT. The full variable domain, rest sourced from reference TRBV5-1 and TRBJ2-3, is KAGVTQTPRYLIKTRGQQVTLSCSPISGHRSVSWYQQTPGQGLQFLFEYFSETQRNKGNFPGRFSGRQFSNSRSEMNVSTLELGDSALYLCASSRKRGDFQLHTDTQYFGPGTRLTVL.

The chain links TRBV6-2 or TRBV6-3 to TRBJ1-5; perhaps TRBD1 as D (5 bases). The CDR3 runs to 14 residues. The V end was cut by 2 bases, the J end by 3 bases, with 8 bases between. Germline CDR1 is MNHEY and CDR2 is SVGEGT. CDR3 loop: CASSYQGPNQPQHF. DNA for the CDR3: TGTGCCAGCAGTTACCAGGGCCCCAATCAGCCCCAGCATTTT.

The rearrangement links TRBV4-2 to TRBJ1-2; 7 nucleotides line up with TRBD1. CDR1 is LGHNA, CDR2 YNFKEQ, per germline. The V segment lost 5 bases and the J segment 4 bases; nucleotides outside the gene matches: 22. The CDR3 runs 19 residues. The CDR3: CASSSQVRDSGYRSYGYTF. CDR3 in DNA: TGTGCCAGCAGCTCACAAGTCCGGGACAGTGGATATCGGAGCTATGGCTACACCTTC.

The V and J genes are TRBV19 and TRBJ2-5; 7 positions agree with TRBD2. From germline, CDR1 is LNHDA and CDR2 SQIVND (reference sequence). The CDR3 length is 14 residues. V gave up 2 bases and J gave up 5 bases; unmatched junction bases: 5. The DNA for the CDR3 is TGTGCCAGTAGTATAAGGGGTAGCGGGGAGACCCAGTACTTC. It encodes CASSIRGSGETQYF.

V gene TRBV18 combines with J gene TRBJ1-2; TRBD1 is a possible D gene (5 bases). V lost 2 bases and J 8 bases, leaving 15 bases between the germline ends. CDR1 is KGHSH, CDR2 LQKENI, per germline. The CDR3 is 14 residues long. The CDR3 region is CASSPTGSYEGYTF. The DNA for the CDR3 is TGTGCCAGCTCACCAACAGGCTCCTATGAGGGCTACACCTTC.

The genes are TRBV6-5 and TRBJ1-6; 10 nucleotides agree with TRBD1. V lost 7 bases to trimming and J lost 9 bases; unmatched junction nucleotides: 3. This CDR3 region has 13 residues. Looked up from germline, CDR1 is MNHEY and CDR2 is SVGAGI. The CDR3 here is CASKGTGVSPLHF. CDR3 nucleotide sequence: TGTGCCAGCAAGGGGACAGGGGTTTCACCCCTCCACTTT.

This clone was seen only a few times. The rearrangement uses TRBV7-2 and TRBJ2-5; 7 nucleotides agree with TRBD2. With 9 bases clipped from V and 4 bases from J, the junction kept 8 bases outside the gene matches. The CDR3 is 13 residues long. The V gene's germline CDR1 is SGHTA and CDR2 FQGNSA. CDR3 DNA sequence: TGTGCCAGTGGGGGGACTACCACAGAGACCCAGTACTTC. It specifies CASGGTTTETQYF.

CDR3 sequence reads: CASSPPGGDSTDTQYF. In DNA form, the CDR3 reads TGTGCCAGCAGCCCCCCTGGGGGGGACAGCACAGATACGCAGTATTTT. The genes are TRBV3-1 (or the pseudogene TRBV3-2) and TRBJ2-3; TRBD2 aligns across 7 bases. Germline CDR1 reads LGHDT; CDR2 reads YNNKEL (reference sequence). J was trimmed by 0 bases and V by 4 bases; bases with no gene match: 7. CDR3 length: 16 amino acids.

As concerns this clone: This sequence is one base from a far larger clone and is likely a read error. The gene calls are TRBV28 and TRBJ2-1, with D uncertain. CDR3 length equals 15 residues. Germline values: CDR1 MDHEN, CDR2 SYDVKM. The CDR3 here is CASTLEISSYIEQFF. In DNA form, the CDR3 reads TGTGCCAGCACCTTGGAGATTAGCTCCTACATTGAGCAGTTCTTC.

The V gene is TRBV5-1, the J gene TRBJ1-1; D ambiguous. The CDR3 consists of 14 residues. Trimming removed 4 bases from V and 0 bases from J, with 10 bases in between. Looked up from germline, CDR1 is SGHRS and CDR2 is YFSETQ. The CDR3 spells CASSVRQMNTEAFF. Here the CDR3 DNA reads TGCGCCAGCAGCGTAAGACAAATGAACACTGAAGCTTTCTTT.

The J gene is TRBJ2-2, the V gene TRBV10-3; 7 bases fit TRBD1. There are 15 residues in the CDR3. V was pared by 2 bases and J by 7 bases, with 7 bases of the junction left unmatched. The germline gives CDR1 ENHRY, CDR2 SYGVKD. CDR3 coding DNA: TGTGCCATCAGTGAGCGGGACAGCGGTATCGGGGAGCTGTTTTTT. Amino acids: CAISERDSGIGELFF.

The chain couples TRBV5-1 to TRBJ1-1; 7 bases are a match to TRBD1. The germline CDR1 and CDR2 sequences are SGHRS and YFSETQ. The CDR3 extends over 15 amino acids. With 4 bases clipped from V and 1 base from J, the junction kept 7 bases outside the gene matches. The DNA for the CDR3 is TGCGCCAGCAGCATGCGGACAGGCCGGAACACTGAAGCTTTCTTT. Its protein is CASSMRTGRNTEAFF.

The chain combines TRBV3-1 (or the pseudogene TRBV3-2) with TRBJ1-2; TRBD1 is a possible D gene (6 bases). Trimming left V 4 bases short and J 8 bases short, with 14 bases between. Germline V CDR1 and CDR2: LGHDT, YNNKEL (reference sequence). The CDR3 spans 13 residues. CDR3 DNA sequence: TGTGCCAGCAGCCGGCAGGGGCGATTCGGCTACACCTTC. Translated, it gives CASSRQGRFGYTF.